What follows are 11 T cell receptor beta chains derived from one specimen sequenced in a study of shared clonotypes between healthy human individuals. The protocol was immunoSEQ multiplex PCR, while the TCRdb copy is restricted to in-frame clones and leaves out a portion. The sample yields roughly 2.6 million clones, around 94% seen once. Sequencing used naive CD4+ T cells sorted from blood. Subset indicated: CD45RA+ positively selected. These receptors were obtained from a man aged 18 to 30 in good health.

J is TRBJ2-5 and V is TRBV29-1; 7 positions match TRBD2. The DNA matches TRBJ2-7 better at its end, which makes the J call doubtful. CDR1 is SQVTM, CDR2 ANQGSEA, per germline. The length of the CDR3 is 13 residues. CDR3 sequence (DNA): TGCAGCGTTGAATTGGCGGGGGTCTACGAGCAGTACTTC. Its translation is CSVELAGVYEQYF.

J is TRBJ1-2 and V is TRBV6-1; 11 bases fit TRBD1. This CDR3 comprises 14 residues. J lost 4 bases, V lost 7 bases, and 5 bases had no gene match. Germline CDR1 MNHNS, CDR2 SASEGT. Here the CDR3 DNA reads TGTGCCAGCAATATGGGACAGGGGGGCTATGGCTACACCTTC. Protein product: CASNMGQGGYGYTF.

Here the CDR3 reads CAILISGGDTIYF. CDR3 DNA sequence: TGTGCCATTCTTATCTCTGGGGGGGACACCATATATTTT. The genes are TRBV21-1 and TRBJ1-3. TRBV21-1 is tagged as a pseudogene. The CDR3 spans 13 residues.

The V call is TRBV6-1, the J call TRBJ1-6; D gene ambiguous. The germline V gene has CDR1 MNHNS and CDR2 SASEGT. This CDR3 is 15 amino acids long. Trimming left V 3 bases short and J 5 bases short, with 11 bases between. The CDR3 is CASSDVPHNNSPLHF. CDR3 DNA: TGTGCCAGCAGTGATGTGCCGCACAATAATTCACCCCTCCACTTT.

The genes are TRBV27 and TRBJ2-3, with a tentative D call TRBD2 (6 bases). V was pared by 8 bases and J by 2 bases, with 17 bases between. Germline lookup yields CDR1 MNHEY and CDR2 SMNVEV (reference sequence). This CDR3 has 15 amino acids. The DNA of the CDR3 is TGTGCCAGCGCTAACGGGGGAATCCCCACAGATACGCAGTATTTT. Protein sequence: CASANGGIPTDTQYF.

V gene TRBV9 combines with J gene TRBJ1-5, with D hard to call. This CDR3 contains 14 residues. Germline CDR1 SGDLS, CDR2 YYNGEE. The V and J ends lost 0 bases and 2 bases respectively, with 6 bases between them. In nucleotides, the CDR3 is TGTGCCAGCAGCGTAGCCCCGGGCAATCAGCCCCAGCATTTT. Translating gives CASSVAPGNQPQHF.

The chain joins TRBV5-1 to TRBJ1-1, with 11 bases lining up with TRBD1. Trimming removed 1 base from V and 3 bases from J; junction bases left unmatched: 2. The CDR3 is 15 amino acids. Per the germline V gene, CDR1 is SGHRS and CDR2 is YFSETQ. CDR3 amino acids: CASSLMGQGDTEAFF. The CDR3 bases are TGCGCCAGCAGCTTGATGGGACAGGGGGACACTGAAGCTTTCTTT.

This clone is a singleton in its sample. The rearrangement links TRBV7-9 to TRBJ2-7, with D unclear. This CDR3 contains 13 residues. Germline V gene sequence: CDR1 SEHNR, CDR2 FQNEAQ (reference sequence). V lost 1 base, J lost 6 bases, and 10 bases lay in between. The CDR3 spells CASSLDGWVEQYF. CDR3 in DNA: TGTGCCAGCAGCTTAGATGGGTGGGTCGAGCAGTACTTC.

The rearrangement links TRBV6-5 to TRBJ2-1; the match to TRBD2 covers 8 bases. V lost 1 base and J lost 6; bases outside the gene matches: 5. Germline V gene data show CDR1 as MNHEY and CDR2 as SVGAGI. The CDR3 is made up of 15 amino acids. The CDR3: CASSYLVAGLNEQFF. The CDR3 nucleotides read TGTGCCAGCAGTTACTTAGTAGCGGGACTCAATGAGCAGTTCTTC.

The V and J genes are TRBV5-4 and TRBJ1-1, with D possibly being TRBD1 (5 bases). V gave up 0 bases and J gave up 8 bases, with 5 bases separating them. The CDR3 runs to 11 residues. The germline gives CDR1 SGHNT, CDR2 YYREEE (reference sequence). The CDR3 loop is CASSLDREAFF. For the CDR3, the DNA is TGTGCCAGCAGCTTGGACAGGGAAGCTTTCTTT.

V and J are TRBV2 and TRBJ2-1, with a possible D match to TRBD2 (5 bases). Trimming shortened V by 7 bases and J by 0 bases, and 13 bases separated the two germline ends. CDR1 SNHLY and CDR2 FYNNEI come from the germline V gene. The CDR3 loop spans 15 amino acids. The CDR3 loop is CASIRTLGSYNEQFF. The CDR3 region has the DNA TGTGCCAGCATCAGGACTCTAGGCTCCTACAATGAGCAGTTCTTC. Combining the CDR3 with reference TRBV2 and TRBJ2-1 gives the whole variable domain EPEVTQTPSHQVTQMGQEVILRCVPISNHLYFYWYRQILGQKVEFLVSFYNNEISEKSEIFDDQFSVERPDGSNFTLKIRSTKLEDSAMYFCASIRTLGSYNEQFFGPGTRLTVL.